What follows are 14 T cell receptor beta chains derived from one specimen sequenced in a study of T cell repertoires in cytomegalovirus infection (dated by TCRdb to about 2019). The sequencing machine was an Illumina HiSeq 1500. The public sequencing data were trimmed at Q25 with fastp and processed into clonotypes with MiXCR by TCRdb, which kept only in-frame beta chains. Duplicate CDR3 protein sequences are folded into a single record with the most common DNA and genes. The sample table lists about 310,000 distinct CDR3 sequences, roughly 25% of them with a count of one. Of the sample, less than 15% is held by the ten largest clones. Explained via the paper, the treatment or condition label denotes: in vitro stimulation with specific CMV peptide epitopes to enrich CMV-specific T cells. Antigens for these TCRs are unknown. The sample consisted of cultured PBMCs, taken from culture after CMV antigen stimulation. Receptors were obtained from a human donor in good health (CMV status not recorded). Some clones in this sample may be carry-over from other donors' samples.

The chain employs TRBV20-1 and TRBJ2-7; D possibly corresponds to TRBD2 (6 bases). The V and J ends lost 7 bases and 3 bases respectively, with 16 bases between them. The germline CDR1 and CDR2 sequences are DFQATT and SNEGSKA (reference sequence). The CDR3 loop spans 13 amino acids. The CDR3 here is CSGRGTLSYEQYF. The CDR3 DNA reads TGCAGTGGTCGCGGGACGCTCAGCTACGAGCAGTACTTC.

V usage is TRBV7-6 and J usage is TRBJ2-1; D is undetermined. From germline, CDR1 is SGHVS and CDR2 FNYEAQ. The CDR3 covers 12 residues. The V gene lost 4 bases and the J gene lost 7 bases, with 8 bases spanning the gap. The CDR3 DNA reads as TGTGCCAGCAGCTCCTCAATGAATGAGCAGTTCTTC. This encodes CASSSSMNEQFF.

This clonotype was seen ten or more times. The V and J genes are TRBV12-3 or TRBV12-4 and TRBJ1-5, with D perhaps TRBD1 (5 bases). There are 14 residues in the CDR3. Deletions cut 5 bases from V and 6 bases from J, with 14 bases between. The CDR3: CASSQTVTAQPQHF. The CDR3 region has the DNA TGTGCCAGCAGTCAGACAGTGACAGCTCAGCCCCAGCATTTT.

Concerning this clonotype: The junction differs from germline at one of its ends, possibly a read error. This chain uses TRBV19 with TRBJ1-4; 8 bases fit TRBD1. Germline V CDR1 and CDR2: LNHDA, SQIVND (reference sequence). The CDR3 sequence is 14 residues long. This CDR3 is CGSTPGQGEEKLFF. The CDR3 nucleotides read TGTGGCAGTACCCCCGGACAGGGAGAAGAAAAACTGTTTTTT.

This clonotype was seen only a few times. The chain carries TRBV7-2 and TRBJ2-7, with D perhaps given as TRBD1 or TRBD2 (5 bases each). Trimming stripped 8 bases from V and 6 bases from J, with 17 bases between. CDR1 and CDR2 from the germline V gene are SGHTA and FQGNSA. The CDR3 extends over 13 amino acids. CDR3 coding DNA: TGTGCCAGCGCCTCACGCCGGGGACCCGAGCAGTACTTC. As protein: CASASRRGPEQYF.

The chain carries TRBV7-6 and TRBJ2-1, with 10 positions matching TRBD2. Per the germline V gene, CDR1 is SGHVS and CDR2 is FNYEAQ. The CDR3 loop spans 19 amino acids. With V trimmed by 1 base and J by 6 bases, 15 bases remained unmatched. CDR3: CASSLVLALEREGRNEQFF. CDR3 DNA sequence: TGTGCCAGCAGCTTAGTTCTAGCACTAGAGCGGGAGGGCCGCAATGAGCAGTTCTTC.

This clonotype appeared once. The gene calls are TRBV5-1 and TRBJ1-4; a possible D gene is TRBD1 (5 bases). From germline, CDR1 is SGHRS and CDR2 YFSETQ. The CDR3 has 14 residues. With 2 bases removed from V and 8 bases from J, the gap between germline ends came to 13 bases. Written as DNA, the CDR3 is TGCGCCAGCAGCTTCCGGGACCGATCCGAAAAACTGTTTTTT. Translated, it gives CASSFRDRSEKLFF.

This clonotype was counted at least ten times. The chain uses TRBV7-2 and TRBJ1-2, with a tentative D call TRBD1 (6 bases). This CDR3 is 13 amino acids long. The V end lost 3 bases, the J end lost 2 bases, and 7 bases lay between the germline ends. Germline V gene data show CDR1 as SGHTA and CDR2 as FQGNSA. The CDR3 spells CASSLDSNYGYTF. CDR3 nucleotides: TGTGCCAGCAGCTTGGACAGCAACTATGGCTACACCTTC.

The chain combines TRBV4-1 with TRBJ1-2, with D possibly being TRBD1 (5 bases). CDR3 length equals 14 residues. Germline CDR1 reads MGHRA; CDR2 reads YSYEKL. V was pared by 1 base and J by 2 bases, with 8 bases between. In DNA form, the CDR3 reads TGCGCCAGCAGCCAAGTTGGGGGGAACTATGGCTACACCTTC. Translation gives CASSQVGGNYGYTF.

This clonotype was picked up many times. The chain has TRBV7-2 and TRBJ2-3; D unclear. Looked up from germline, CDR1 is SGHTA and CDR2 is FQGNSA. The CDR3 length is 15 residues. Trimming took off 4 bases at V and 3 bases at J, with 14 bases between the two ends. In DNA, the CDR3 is TGTGCCAGCAGCTCAAGGTCCCTGGCTACAGATACGCAGTATTTT. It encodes CASSSRSLATDTQYF.

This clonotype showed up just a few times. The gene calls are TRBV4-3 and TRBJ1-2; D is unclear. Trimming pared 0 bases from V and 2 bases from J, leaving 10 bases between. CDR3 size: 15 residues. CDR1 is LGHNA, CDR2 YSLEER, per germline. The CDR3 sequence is CASSQDPGSNYGYTF. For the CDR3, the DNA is TGCGCCAGCAGCCAAGATCCGGGCAGCAACTATGGCTACACCTTC.

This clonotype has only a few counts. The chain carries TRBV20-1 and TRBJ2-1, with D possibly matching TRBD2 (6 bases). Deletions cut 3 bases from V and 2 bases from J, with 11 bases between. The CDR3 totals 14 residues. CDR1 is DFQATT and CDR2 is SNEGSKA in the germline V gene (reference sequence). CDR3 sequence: CSASIGTPYNEQFF. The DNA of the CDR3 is TGCAGTGCTAGTATCGGGACTCCCTACAATGAGCAGTTCTTC.

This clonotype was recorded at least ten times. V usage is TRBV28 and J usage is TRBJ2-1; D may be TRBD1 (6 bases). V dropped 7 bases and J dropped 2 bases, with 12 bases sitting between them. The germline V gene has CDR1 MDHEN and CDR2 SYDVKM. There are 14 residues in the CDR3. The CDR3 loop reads CASTGASPYNEQFF. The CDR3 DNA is TGTGCCAGCACAGGGGCTAGTCCCTACAATGAGCAGTTCTTC.

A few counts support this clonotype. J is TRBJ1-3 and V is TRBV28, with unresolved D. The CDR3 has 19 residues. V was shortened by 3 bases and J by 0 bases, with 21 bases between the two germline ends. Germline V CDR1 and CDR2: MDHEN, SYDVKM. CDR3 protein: CASSLGPRSLRDSGNTIYF. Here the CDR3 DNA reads TGTGCCAGCAGTTTGGGCCCCAGGAGCCTCCGGGACTCTGGAAACACCATATATTTT.